This T cell receptor beta chain derives from a study of CD8+CD57+ T cells in acquired aplastic anemia. Overall study context: Across the sorted CD4+ and CD8+ cells, DNA amounts averaged approximately 3 ug.

Patients chosen for sequencing had shown CD8+CD57+ cell expansion by flow cytometry. Each patient gave a blood sample that was collected before any therapy had been received. In this sample, this clonotype turned up many times. Its antigen is as yet unknown. Study conclusions and caveats: With respect to CD8+ Simpson's diversity, patients and controls did not differ significantly. Researchers report that 25 to 35 CD8+ CDR3 sequences appeared in both patients and controls.

Both TCR beta VDJ combination and CDR3 sequence profiling were carried out. Genomic DNA was the template for this profiling. MiXCR, applied by TCRdb to the reads, yields one record per CDR3 protein. The sample contains about 58,000 distinct CDR3 sequences, roughly three fifths of which appear only once. The source of this sequence is a human donor with aplastic anemia. The sequenced sample consisted of sorted CD4+, CD8+, or CD8+CD57+ T cells (not recorded which) from PBMCs.

This CDR3 is CSVPGGFGNTEAFF. CDR3 bases: TGCAGTGTCCCTGGAGGGTTTGGGAACACTGAAGCTTTCTTT. The chain carries TRBV20-1 and TRBJ1-1; D is uncertain. The germline CDR1 and CDR2 sequences are DFQATT and SNEGSKA (reference sequence). The CDR3 contains 14 residues. The V end was cut by 7 bases, the J end by 1 base, with 16 bases between.